The following is a TCR beta chain sequence with its context. This specimen belongs to a study of cytomegalovirus exposure and HLA in healthy donors. Vbeta (60) and Jbeta (13) primers were used in the PCR. Here immunoSEQ multiplex PCR was the method, and the copy in TCRdb shows in-frame clones only, minus some. The data contain 100,000 to 150,000 clones, approximately 84% of them seen just once; the ten biggest clones take up approximately 4%. Trimming pared 3 bases from V and 2 bases from J, leaving 3 bases between. The CDR3 loop spans 11 amino acids. CDR1 DFQATT and CDR2 SNEGSKA come from the germline V gene (reference sequence).

Input material: PBMCs. This chain uses TRBV20-1 with TRBJ2-3; D unresolved. The clonotype was recovered from a man aged 18 to 30 in good health and CMV-seropositive. DNA for the CDR3: TGCAGTGCTAGGTACACAGATACGCAGTATTTT. Protein sequence: CSARYTDTQYF.